This passage covers 8 T cell receptor beta chains from one sample sequenced in a study of spatial heterogeneity in lung cancer (dated by TCRdb to 2018 to 2020). Study-level results and caveats: A correlation was observed between the number of expanded intratumoral alpha and beta TCRs and the tumor nonsynonymous mutation count.

No antigen is known for these receptors. In light of the paper, this sample's time point label describes: sample taken at primary tumor resection. The protocol used for the library was 5' RACE. Sequencing took place on a NextSeq 500. TCRdb reprocessed the public reads (quality trimming at Q25 with fastp, clone calling with MiXCR) and kept in-frame beta chains. Each entry is one CDR3 protein sequence, shown with its most common DNA and genes. The sample profile shows some 3,000 distinct CDR3 sequences; roughly 6.5% of them were found once. The top ten clones comprise about 11% of the sample. This specimen was lung tumor tissue, taken at surgery. The receptor source for this set is a female donor with early-stage non-small cell lung cancer.

In its sample, this clonotype was seen many times. The chain uses TRBV24-1 and TRBJ2-1; 7 bases line up with TRBD1. V shed 0 bases and J 16 bases; nucleotides not matched to a gene: 8. Germline CDR1 reads KGHDR; CDR2 reads SFDVKD. The CDR3 has 13 amino acids. This CDR3 is CATSDLLHRGLFF. CDR3 sequence (DNA): TGTGCCACCAGTGATTTGCTCCACAGGGGATTATTCTTC.

This clonotype was counted at least ten times. CDR3 residues: CASSSSVGEQETQYF. CDR3 in DNA: TGTGCCAGCAGCTCTTCTGTCGGGGAACAAGAGACCCAGTACTTC. The rearrangement uses TRBV11-1 and TRBJ2-5, with D possibly TRBD2 on 5 matching bases. CDR3 size: 15 residues. V lost 4 bases to trimming and J lost 2 bases, with 14 bases between them. CDR1 and CDR2 from the germline V gene are SGHAT and FQDESV (reference sequence).

By share, this clonotype ranks as medium-sized. The chain is built from TRBV20-1 and TRBJ1-3; D may be TRBD1 (6 bases). Germline CDR1 reads DFQATT; CDR2 reads SNEGSKA (reference sequence). The CDR3 contains 14 residues. Trimming took 3 bases from V and 4 from J, leaving 13 bases between them. The CDR3 region is CSASWGPGGNTIYF. In nucleotides, the CDR3 is TGCAGTGCTAGCTGGGGGCCCGGAGGAAACACCATATATTTT.

By proportion, this clonotype is medium-sized. CDR3 amino acids: CSVADSNYGYTF. The CDR3 DNA follows: TGCAGCGTCGCGGACAGCAACTATGGCTACACCTTC. The chain couples TRBV29-1 to TRBJ1-2, with a possible D match to TRBD1 (6 bases). The germline gives CDR1 SQVTM, CDR2 ANQGSEA. V gave up 6 bases and J gave up 2 bases, with 10 bases separating them. The CDR3 extends over 12 amino acids.

This clonotype was found a few times. The chain is built from TRBV5-4 and TRBJ2-7; D ambiguous. Trimming cost V 3 bases and J 2 bases, with 9 bases left between them. Germline-derived CDR1 and CDR2 are SGHNT and YYREEE (reference sequence). The CDR3 runs 13 residues. The CDR3 region has the DNA TGTGCCAGCAGCTCAAAGACCGCCTACGAGCAGTACTTC. Protein sequence: CASSSKTAYEQYF.

This clonotype is medium-sized (0.01 to 0.1%) by share. V is TRBV28 and J is TRBJ1-1; TRBD1 matches 10 bases. CDR1 is MDHEN, CDR2 SYDVKM, per germline. Losses at the gene ends were 6 bases for V and 0 bases for J; bases not matched to a gene: 22. This CDR3 region has 21 residues. The CDR3 DNA follows: TGTGCCAGCAGGTCGGCTCGGGTGAGGGGGACAGGGGCGATTATGAACACTGAAGCTTTCTTT. It encodes CASRSARVRGTGAIMNTEAFF.

In this sample, this clonotype is medium-sized. The gene calls are TRBV11-2 and TRBJ2-3; D uncertain. The CDR3 is made up of 15 amino acids. With 2 bases removed from V and 0 bases from J, the gap between germline ends came to 9 bases. CDR1 SGHAT and CDR2 FQNNGV come from the germline V gene. The CDR3: CASSLLISSTDTQYF. The CDR3 nucleotides read TGTGCCAGCAGCTTATTGATCAGCAGCACAGATACGCAGTATTTT.

This clonotype was recorded a few times. The genes are TRBV3-1 and TRBJ2-4; 8 nucleotides line up with TRBD1. J lost 3 bases, V lost 4 bases, and 8 bases had no gene match. The CDR3 runs to 16 residues. Germline V CDR1 and CDR2: LGHDT, YNNKEL (reference sequence). The CDR3 nucleotides are TGTGCCAGCAGCCCTTGGACAGGGAAGGGCAAAAACATTCAGTACTTC. Translation: CASSPWTGKGKNIQYF.